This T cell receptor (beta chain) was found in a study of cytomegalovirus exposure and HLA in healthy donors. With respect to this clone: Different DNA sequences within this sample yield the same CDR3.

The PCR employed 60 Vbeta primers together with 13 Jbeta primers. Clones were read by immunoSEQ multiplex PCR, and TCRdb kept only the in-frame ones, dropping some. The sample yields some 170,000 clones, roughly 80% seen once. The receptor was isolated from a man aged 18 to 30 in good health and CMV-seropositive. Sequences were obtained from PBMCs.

CDR3 coding DNA: TGTGCCAGCAGCTTGACTAATGCGGCAGAATCTTCCCAGCATTTT. Protein: CASSLTNAAESSQHF. This chain joins TRBV5-6 and TRBJ1-5; no definite D call. V was cut by 1 base and J by 11 bases, with 19 bases left in between. CDR1 SGHDT and CDR2 YYEEEE come from the germline V gene. CDR3 size: 15 residues.